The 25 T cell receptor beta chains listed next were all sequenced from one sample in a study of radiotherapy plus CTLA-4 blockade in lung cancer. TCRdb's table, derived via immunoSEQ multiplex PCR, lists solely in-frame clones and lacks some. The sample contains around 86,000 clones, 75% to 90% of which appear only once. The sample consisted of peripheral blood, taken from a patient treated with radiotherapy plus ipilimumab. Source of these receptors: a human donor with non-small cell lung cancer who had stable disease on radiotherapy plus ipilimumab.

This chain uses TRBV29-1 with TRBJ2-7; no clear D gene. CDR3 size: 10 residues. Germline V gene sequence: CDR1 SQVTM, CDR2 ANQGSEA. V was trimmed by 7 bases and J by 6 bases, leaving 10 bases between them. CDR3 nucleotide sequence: TGCAGCGCCGGAGATCTCGAGCAGTACTTC. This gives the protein CSAGDLEQYF.

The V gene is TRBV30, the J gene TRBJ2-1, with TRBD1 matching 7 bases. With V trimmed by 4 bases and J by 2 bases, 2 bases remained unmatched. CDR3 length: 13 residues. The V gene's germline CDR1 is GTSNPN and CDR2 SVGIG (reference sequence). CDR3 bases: TGTGCCTGGAAGGGGACAGCCTACAATGAGCAGTTCTTC. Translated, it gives CAWKGTAYNEQFF.

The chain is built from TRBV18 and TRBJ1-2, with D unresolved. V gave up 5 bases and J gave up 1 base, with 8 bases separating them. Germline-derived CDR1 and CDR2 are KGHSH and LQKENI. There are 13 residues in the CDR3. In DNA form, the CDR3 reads TGTGCCAGCTCAGGCAGCCTTAACTATGGCTACACCTTC. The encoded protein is CASSGSLNYGYTF.

CDR3 bases: TGTGCCAGCAGTTTAAATACCTGGTTTGGGACAGAGGAGGGAGGAGAGACCCAGTACTTC. This gives the protein CASSLNTWFGTEEGGETQYF. The rearrangement joins TRBV28 to TRBJ2-5; a weak D match, TRBD1 (7 bases). Trimming pared 2 bases from V and 4 bases from J, leaving 29 bases between. Germline V CDR1 and CDR2: MDHEN, SYDVKM. The length of the CDR3 is 20 residues.

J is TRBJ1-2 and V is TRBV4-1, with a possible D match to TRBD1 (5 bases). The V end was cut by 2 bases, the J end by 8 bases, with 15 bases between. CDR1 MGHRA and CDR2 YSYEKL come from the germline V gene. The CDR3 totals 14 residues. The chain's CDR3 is CASSQSGTLEGYTF. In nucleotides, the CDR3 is TGCGCCAGCAGCCAAAGTGGGACGCTAGAAGGCTACACCTTC.

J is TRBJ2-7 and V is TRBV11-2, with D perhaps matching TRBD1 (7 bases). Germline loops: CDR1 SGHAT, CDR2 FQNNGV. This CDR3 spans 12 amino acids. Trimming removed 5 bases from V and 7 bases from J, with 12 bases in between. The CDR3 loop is CASSAGQWEQYF. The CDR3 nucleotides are TGTGCCAGCAGCGCGGGACAGTGGGAGCAGTACTTC.

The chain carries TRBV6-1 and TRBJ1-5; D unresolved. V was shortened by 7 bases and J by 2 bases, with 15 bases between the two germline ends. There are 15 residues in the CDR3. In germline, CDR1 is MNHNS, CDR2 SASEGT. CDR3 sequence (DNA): TGTGCCAGCAATCTTAGCCACGGGCGCAATCAGCCCCAGCATTTT. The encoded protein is CASNLSHGRNQPQHF.

In nucleotides, the CDR3 is TGTGCCAGCAGGGTGGGAGGCGGGTCATTCACAGATACGCAGTATTTT. Protein: CASRVGGGSFTDTQYF. This chain links TRBV7-8 with TRBJ2-3; D is possibly TRBD2 (6 bases). The CDR3 covers 16 residues. The V gene's germline CDR1 is SGHVS and CDR2 FQNEAQ. Trimming left V 6 bases short and J 2 bases short, with 18 bases between.

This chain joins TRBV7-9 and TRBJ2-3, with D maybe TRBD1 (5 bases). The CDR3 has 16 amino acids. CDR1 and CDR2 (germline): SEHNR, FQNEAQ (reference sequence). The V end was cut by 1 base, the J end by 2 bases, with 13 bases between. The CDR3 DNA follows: TGTGCCAGCAGCTTAGTCTTACGACAGTTCACAGATACGCAGTATTTT. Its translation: CASSLVLRQFTDTQYF.

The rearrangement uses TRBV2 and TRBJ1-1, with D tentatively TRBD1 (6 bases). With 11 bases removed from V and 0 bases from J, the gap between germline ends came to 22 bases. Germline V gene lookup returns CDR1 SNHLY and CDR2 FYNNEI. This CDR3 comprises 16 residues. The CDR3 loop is CAGGRGGGFMNTEAFF. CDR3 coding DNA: TGTGCCGGCGGTAGGGGGGGCGGTTTCATGAACACTGAAGCTTTCTTT.

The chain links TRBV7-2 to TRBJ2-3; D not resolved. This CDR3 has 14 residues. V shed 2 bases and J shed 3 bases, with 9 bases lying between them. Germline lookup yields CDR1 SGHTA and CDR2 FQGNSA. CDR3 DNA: TGTGCCAGCAGCTTAATCGGCGCGACAGATACGCAGTATTTT. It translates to CASSLIGATDTQYF. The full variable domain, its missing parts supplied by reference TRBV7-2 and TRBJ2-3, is GAGVSQSPSNKVTEKGKDVELRCDPISGHTALYWYRQSLGQGLEFLIYFQGNSAPDKSGLPSDRFSAERTGGSVSTLTIQRTQQEDSAVYLCASSLIGATDTQYFGPGTRLTVL.

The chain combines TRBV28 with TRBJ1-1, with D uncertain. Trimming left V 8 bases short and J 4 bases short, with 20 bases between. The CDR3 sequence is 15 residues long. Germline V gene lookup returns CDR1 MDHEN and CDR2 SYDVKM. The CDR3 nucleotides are TGTGCCAGCTGGACGGCGCAAGGGCTGGGCACTGAAGCTTTCTTT. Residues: CASWTAQGLGTEAFF.

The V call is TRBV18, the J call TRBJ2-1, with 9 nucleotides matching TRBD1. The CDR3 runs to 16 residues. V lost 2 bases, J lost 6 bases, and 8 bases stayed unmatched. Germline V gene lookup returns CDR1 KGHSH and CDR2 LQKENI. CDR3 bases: TGTGCCAGCTCACCATCCGGGACAGGGAGGTCCAATGAGCAGTTCTTC. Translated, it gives CASSPSGTGRSNEQFF.

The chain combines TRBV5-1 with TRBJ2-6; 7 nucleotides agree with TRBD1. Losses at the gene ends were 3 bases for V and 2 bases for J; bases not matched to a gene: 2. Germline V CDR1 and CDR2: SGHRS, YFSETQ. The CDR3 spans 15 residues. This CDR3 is CASSSTGAGANVLTF. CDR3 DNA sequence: TGCGCCAGCAGCTCCACAGGGGCTGGGGCCAACGTCCTGACTTTC.

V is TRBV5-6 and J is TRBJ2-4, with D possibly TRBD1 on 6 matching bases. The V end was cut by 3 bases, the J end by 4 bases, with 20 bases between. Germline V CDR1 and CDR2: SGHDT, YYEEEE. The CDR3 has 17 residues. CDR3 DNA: TGTGCCAGCAGCTCAGCAGGGGCCGGGGTTTTAAAAAACATTCAGTACTTC. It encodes CASSSAGAGVLKNIQYF.

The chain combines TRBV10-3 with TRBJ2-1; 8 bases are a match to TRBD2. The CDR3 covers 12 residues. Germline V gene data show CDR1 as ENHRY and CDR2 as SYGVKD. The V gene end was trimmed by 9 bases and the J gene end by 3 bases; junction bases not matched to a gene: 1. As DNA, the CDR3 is TGTGCCATTACTAGCGGCTACAATGAGCAGTTCTTC. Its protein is CAITSGYNEQFF.

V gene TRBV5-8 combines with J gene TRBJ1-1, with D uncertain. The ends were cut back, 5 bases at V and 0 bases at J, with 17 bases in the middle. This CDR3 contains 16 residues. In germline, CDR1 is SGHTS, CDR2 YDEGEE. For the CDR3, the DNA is TGTGCCAGCAGAAGCGGGTCTGCGTTCATGAACACTGAAGCTTTCTTT. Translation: CASRSGSAFMNTEAFF. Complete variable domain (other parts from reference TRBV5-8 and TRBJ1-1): EAGVTQSPTHLIKTRGQQATLRCSPISGHTSVYWYQQALGLGLQFLLWYDEGEERNRGNFPPRFSGRQFPNYSSELNVNALELEDSALYLCASRSGSAFMNTEAFFGQGTRLTVV.

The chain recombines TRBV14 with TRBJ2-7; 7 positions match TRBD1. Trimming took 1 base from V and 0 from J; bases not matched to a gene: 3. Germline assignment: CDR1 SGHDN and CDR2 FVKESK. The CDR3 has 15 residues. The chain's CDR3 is CASSQATGSSYEQYF. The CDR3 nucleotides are TGTGCCAGCAGCCAAGCGACAGGGAGCTCCTACGAGCAGTACTTC.

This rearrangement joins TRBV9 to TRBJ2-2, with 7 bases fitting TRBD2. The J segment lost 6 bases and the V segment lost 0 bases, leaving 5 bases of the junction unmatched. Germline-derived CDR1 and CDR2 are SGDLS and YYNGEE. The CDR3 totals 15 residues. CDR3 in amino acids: CASSVGRLASGELFF. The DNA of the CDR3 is TGTGCCAGCAGCGTAGGAAGACTAGCTTCCGGGGAGCTGTTTTTT.

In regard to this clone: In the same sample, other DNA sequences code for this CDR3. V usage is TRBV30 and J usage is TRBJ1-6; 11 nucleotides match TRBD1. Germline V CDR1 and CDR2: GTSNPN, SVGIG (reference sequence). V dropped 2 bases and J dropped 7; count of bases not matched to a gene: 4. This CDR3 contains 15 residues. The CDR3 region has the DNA TGTGCCTGGAGTTCTGGACAGGGGGCGAATTCACCCCTCCACTTT. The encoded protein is CAWSSGQGANSPLHF. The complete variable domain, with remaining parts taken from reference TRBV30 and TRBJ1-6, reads SQTIHQWPATLVQPVGSPLSLECTVEGTSNPNLYWYRQAAGRGLQLLFYSVGIGQISSEVPQNLSASRPQDRQFILSSKKLLLSDSGFYLCAWSSGQGANSPLHFGNGTRLTVT.

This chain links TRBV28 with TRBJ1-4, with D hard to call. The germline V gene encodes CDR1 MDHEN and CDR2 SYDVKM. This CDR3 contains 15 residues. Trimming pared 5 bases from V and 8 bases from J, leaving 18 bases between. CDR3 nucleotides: TGTGCCAGCAGTCCCCACAAGGGTCCGGGGGAAAAACTGTTTTTT. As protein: CASSPHKGPGEKLFF. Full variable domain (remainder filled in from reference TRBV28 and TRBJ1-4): DVKVTQSSRYLVKRTGEKVFLECVQDMDHENMFWYRQDPGLGLRLIYFSYDVKMKEKGDIPEGYSVSREKKERFSLILESASTNQTSMYLCASSPHKGPGEKLFFGSGTQLSVL.

The DNA for the CDR3 is TGTGCCAGCATCCTGACAGGAGATCATGGCTACACCTTC. Translated: CASILTGDHGYTF. V usage is TRBV6-1 and J usage is TRBJ1-2; D is possibly TRBD1 (6 bases). V lost 7 bases to trimming and J lost 6 bases, with 15 bases between them. Germline CDR1 and CDR2: MNHNS and SASEGT. The CDR3 loop spans 13 amino acids.

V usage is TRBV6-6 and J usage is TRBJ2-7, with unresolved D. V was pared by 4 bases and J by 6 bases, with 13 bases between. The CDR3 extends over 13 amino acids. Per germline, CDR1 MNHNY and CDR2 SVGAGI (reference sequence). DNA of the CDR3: TGTGCCAGCAGTTTTGTGATTTGGGGCGAGCAGTACTTC. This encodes CASSFVIWGEQYF.

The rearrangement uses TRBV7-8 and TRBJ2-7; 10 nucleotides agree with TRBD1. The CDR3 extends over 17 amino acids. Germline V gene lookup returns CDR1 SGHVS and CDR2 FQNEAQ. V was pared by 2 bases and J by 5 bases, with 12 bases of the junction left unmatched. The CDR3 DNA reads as TGTGCCAGCAGCTTAAATTACCGCGGACAGGGGGGCGACGAGCAGTACTTC. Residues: CASSLNYRGQGGDEQYF.

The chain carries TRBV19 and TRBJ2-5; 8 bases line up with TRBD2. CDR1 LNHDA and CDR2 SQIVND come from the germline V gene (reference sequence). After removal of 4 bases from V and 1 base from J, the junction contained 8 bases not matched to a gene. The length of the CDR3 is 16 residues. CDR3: CASSRTNSGVQETQYF. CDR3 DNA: TGTGCCAGTAGTAGGACGAATAGCGGGGTCCAAGAGACCCAGTACTTC.